Following are 3 T cell receptor beta chains from one sample sequenced in a study of T cells in Graves' hyperthyroidism and ophthalmopathy. Amplification targeted TCR beta CDR3 regions from RNA transcripts. The TCR CDR3 was amplified in a first-round RT-PCR using the HTBI primer set. From the multiplex PCR reads, TCRdb called clonotypes with MiXCR, one entry per CDR3 protein. This sample carries some 580,000 distinct CDR3 sequences, around 15% of them seen once, and the ten largest clones take 2.5% to 4%. Sequencing input: blood. The source is a woman aged 40-49 years with Graves' ophthalmopathy.

This clonotype has at least ten counts. This rearrangement joins TRBV11-2 to TRBJ2-1, with D hard to call. Trimming took 0 bases from V and 0 from J, leaving 15 bases between them. This CDR3 is built from 18 residues. The germline gives CDR1 SGHAT, CDR2 FQNNGV. The CDR3 is CASSLDFGVRSSYNEQFF. The CDR3 DNA reads TGTGCCAGCAGCTTAGATTTTGGGGTGAGGAGCTCCTACAATGAGCAGTTCTTC.

The rearrangement links TRBV6-5 to TRBJ1-2; 8 positions agree with TRBD1. This CDR3 contains 15 residues. V shed 1 base and J 5 bases; nucleotides not matched to a gene: 6. CDR1 and CDR2 (germline): MNHEY, SVGAGI. The CDR3 coding sequence is TGTGCCAGCAGTTACTTGGGACAGGAAAGTTATGGCTACACCTTC. This encodes CASSYLGQESYGYTF.

This clonotype has only one observation. The chain is built from TRBV20-1 and TRBJ2-1, with no clear D. The CDR3 spans 11 residues. Germline CDR1 DFQATT, CDR2 SNEGSKA (reference sequence). Trimming took off 6 bases at V and 3 bases at J, with 6 bases between the two ends. CDR3 DNA sequence: TGCAGTGCACCTGACTACAATGAGCAGTTCTTC. Translating it yields CSAPDYNEQFF.